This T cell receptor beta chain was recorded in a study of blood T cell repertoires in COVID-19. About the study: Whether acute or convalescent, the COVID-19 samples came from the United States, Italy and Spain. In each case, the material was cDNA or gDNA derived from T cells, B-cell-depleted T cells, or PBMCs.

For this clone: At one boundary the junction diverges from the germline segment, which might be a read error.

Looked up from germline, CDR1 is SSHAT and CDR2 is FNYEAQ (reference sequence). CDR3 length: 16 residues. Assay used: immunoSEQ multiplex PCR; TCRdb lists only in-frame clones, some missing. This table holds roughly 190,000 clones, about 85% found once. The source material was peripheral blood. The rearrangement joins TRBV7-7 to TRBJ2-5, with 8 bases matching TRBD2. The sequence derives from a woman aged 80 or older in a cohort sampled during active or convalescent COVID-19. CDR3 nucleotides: TGTGCTAGCAGCTTAGAACGGGGGGGGTACCAAGAGACCCAGTACTTC. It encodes CASSLERGGYQETQYF.